Sequencing of this T cell receptor beta chain was carried out in a study of shared clonotypes between healthy human individuals (dated by TCRdb to the early 2020s). Concerning the study at large: The cohort included a few men and a couple of women between 18 and 49 years of age. Libraries were prepared and TCR repertoires were sequenced by different laboratories using diverse techniques, in order to increase sequencing depth and limit assay-specific biases. Leukapheresis yielded between about 0.9 and 8.9 billion PBMCs per donor. To estimate repertoire size and how much clonotype sharing occurs between individuals, the study deeply sequenced the blood TCR repertoires of five healthy adults. For each donor, CD4 naive and CD4 memory were each run on three plates, CD8 naive on two plates, and CD8 memory on one plate.

As concerns this clone: Which antigen it targets is not known. No per-base quality is available; no much larger clone lies one base away.

Donors were healthy HIV-negative adults with no recently reported acute infections or vaccinations. Every donor was a Caucasian adult residing in Nashville, Tennessee, USA. Magnetic negative selection was used to enrich CD4+ T cells, after which naive cells were positively selected on CD45RA and the negative fraction became the memory subset. After blood collection by leukapheresis, PBMCs were isolated using Ficoll-Histopaque density gradient centrifugation and then cryopreserved in the vapor phase of liquid nitrogen. Analytical flow cytometry was used to check the purity and quantity of every magnetically sorted T cell population. Genomic DNA was isolated from each sorted fraction and quantified by UV absorbance on a Nanodrop 2000c. Using the deep immunoSEQ assay, TCR CDR3 regions were amplified from genomic DNA by multiplex PCR. For each cell subset, the extracted genomic DNA was distributed evenly across all wells of several immunoSEQ 96-well plates, and each plate served as one replicate. For sorted subsets, each replicate PCR was loaded with roughly 0.2 ug genomic DNA, equivalent to 25,000 to 35,000 T cell genomes. The purified libraries were quantified using a Qubit 3.0 fluorometer, sized with a Bioanalyzer 2100, and then quantified again using the KAPA Library Quantification kit. Every immunoSEQ 96-well plate was sequenced on a separate single-read 150-cycle Illumina NextSeq 550 flow cell. The study's own analysis went as follows. Because only junctional sequences without quality scores were contained in the immunoSEQ output, filtering matching that applied to full-length reads could not be performed. Sequences were annotated with PyIR, a Python wrapper for IgBLAST v1.9, and V/J genes and CDR3 were assigned using IMGT germline references. Reads were removed for weak V/J assignments (E-value above 1e-6), missing CDR3, stop codons, out-of-frame junctions, or ambiguous translated residues. V3J clonotypes were defined as sequences sharing the same inferred V gene, J gene, and CDR3 amino acid sequence. To compute the percentage overlap between repertoires, the number of shared unique clonotypes was divided by the size of the smaller repertoire. RTK rarefaction, the Chao1 estimator, and Recon v2.1 estimates of unobserved clonotypes were used to assess repertoire richness. Generation probabilities for all TCRbeta clonotypes obtained by the gDNA method from a handful of donors were computed using OLGA. TCRdb took over this immuneACCESS table, retaining in-frame rearrangements with V and J assigned. Such tables are incomplete; in checked studies, under half of the missing clones stem from an unresolved V gene, and the remainder is unexplained. V and J calls and clone size are those listed in that table; D and trimming were worked out from the DNA. Present in this sample are roughly 1,000,000 clones, around 82% of which were seen just once. The top ten clonotypes cover 0.4% to 0.55% of the sample.

The investigation overall reported the following: Incomplete sequencing was indicated by rarefaction of sorted-subset datasets, despite the large sequencing depth. Naive subsets generally had larger estimated clonotype richness than memory subsets. When several donors were compared, the shared fraction of clonotypes was around 5% for naive CD4, around 4% for naive CD8, roughly 2.5% for memory CD4, and roughly 0.43% for memory CD8. Compared with non-shared clonotypes, the clonotypes found in all four sorted-subset donors had higher generation probabilities. Sampling was restricted to blood, and TCR repertoires in tissue are likely to differ from TCR repertoires in blood. The genetic and exposure-history diversity represented was limited by the small number of donors. Pairwise subsampling led to the expectation that sequencing depth would affect the degree of clonotype sharing among donors.

V and J lose 7 bases and 6 bases, and a span of 17 bases separates them. The germline V gene (reference sequence) specifies MNHNY as CDR1 and SVGAGI as CDR2. Inclusive of the bounding cysteine and phenylalanine, the CDR3 is 14 residues long. Only the CDR3 DNA is retained, 42 bases long and in frame from the first base. The sequence was collected from a young man in good health. Some clones in this sample may be carry-over from other donors' samples. This chain joins TRBV6-6 to TRBJ2-3; the D segment could be TRBD1, given 5 matching bases. Material for sequencing was memory CD4+ T cells from PBMCs. The cell subset or site label of this sample denotes: CD45RA-negative fraction. The CDR3 protein: CASTQAGRMDTQYF. The nucleotide sequence is given as TGTGCCAGCACCCAGGCAGGGCGGATGGATACGCAGTATTTT.